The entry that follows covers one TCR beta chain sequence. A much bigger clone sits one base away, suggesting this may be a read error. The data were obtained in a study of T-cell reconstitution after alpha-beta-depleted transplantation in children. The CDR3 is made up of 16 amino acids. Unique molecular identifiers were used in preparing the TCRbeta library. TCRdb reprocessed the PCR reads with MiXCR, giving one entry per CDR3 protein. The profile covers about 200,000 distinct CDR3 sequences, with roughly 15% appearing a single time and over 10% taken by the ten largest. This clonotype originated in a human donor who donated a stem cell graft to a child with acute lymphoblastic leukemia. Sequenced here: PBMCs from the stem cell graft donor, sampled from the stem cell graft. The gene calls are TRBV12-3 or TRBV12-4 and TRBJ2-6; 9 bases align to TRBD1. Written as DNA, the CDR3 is TGTGCCAGCAGTTTGGGACAGGGTGCCGGGGCCAACGGCCTGACTTTC. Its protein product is CASSLGQGAGANGLTF.